At least ten counts were recorded for the clone carrying this T cell receptor (beta chain). This sample was taken from a study of T cells in Graves' hyperthyroidism and ophthalmopathy. Trimming removed 1 base from V and 10 bases from J, with 13 bases in between. The V gene's germline CDR1 is SGHAT and CDR2 FQNNGV. The CDR3 runs 13 residues. Regions amplified from RNA transcripts were the TCR beta CDR3 regions. First-round RT-PCR with HTBI primers amplified the TCR CDR3 region. A single record per CDR3 protein comes from TCRdb applying MiXCR to the multiplex PCR reads. The table has some 500,000 distinct CDR3 sequences, approximately 25% seen once.

The specimen sequenced was blood. This TCR was recovered from a woman aged 25-40 years with Graves' ophthalmopathy. V and J are TRBV11-2 and TRBJ1-1, with unresolved D. In DNA form, the CDR3 reads TGTGCCAGCAGCTTAGGGGAGGGAGTAGGAGCTTTCTTT. It translates to CASSLGEGVGAFF.